This T cell receptor beta chain appears in the sequencing data of a study of T cell responses to AZD1222 COVID-19 vaccine. The CDR3 length is 14 residues. Germline CDR1 SGDLS, CDR2 YYNGEE. Trimming took 4 bases from V and 5 from J; bases not matched to a gene: 6. Profiled with immunoSEQ multiplex PCR; TCRdb holds only in-frame clones, not every one. The table includes tens of thousands of clones, 65% to 90% detected once. Sequences were derived from peripheral blood, sampled on day 0 of AZD1222 vaccination. The source is an adult in good health. V is TRBV9 and J is TRBJ2-5; 9 bases agree with TRBD1. The CDR3 DNA reads as TGTGCCAGCAGCACCACAGGGGGCTTTGAGACCCAGTACTTC. Amino acids: CASSTTGGFETQYF.